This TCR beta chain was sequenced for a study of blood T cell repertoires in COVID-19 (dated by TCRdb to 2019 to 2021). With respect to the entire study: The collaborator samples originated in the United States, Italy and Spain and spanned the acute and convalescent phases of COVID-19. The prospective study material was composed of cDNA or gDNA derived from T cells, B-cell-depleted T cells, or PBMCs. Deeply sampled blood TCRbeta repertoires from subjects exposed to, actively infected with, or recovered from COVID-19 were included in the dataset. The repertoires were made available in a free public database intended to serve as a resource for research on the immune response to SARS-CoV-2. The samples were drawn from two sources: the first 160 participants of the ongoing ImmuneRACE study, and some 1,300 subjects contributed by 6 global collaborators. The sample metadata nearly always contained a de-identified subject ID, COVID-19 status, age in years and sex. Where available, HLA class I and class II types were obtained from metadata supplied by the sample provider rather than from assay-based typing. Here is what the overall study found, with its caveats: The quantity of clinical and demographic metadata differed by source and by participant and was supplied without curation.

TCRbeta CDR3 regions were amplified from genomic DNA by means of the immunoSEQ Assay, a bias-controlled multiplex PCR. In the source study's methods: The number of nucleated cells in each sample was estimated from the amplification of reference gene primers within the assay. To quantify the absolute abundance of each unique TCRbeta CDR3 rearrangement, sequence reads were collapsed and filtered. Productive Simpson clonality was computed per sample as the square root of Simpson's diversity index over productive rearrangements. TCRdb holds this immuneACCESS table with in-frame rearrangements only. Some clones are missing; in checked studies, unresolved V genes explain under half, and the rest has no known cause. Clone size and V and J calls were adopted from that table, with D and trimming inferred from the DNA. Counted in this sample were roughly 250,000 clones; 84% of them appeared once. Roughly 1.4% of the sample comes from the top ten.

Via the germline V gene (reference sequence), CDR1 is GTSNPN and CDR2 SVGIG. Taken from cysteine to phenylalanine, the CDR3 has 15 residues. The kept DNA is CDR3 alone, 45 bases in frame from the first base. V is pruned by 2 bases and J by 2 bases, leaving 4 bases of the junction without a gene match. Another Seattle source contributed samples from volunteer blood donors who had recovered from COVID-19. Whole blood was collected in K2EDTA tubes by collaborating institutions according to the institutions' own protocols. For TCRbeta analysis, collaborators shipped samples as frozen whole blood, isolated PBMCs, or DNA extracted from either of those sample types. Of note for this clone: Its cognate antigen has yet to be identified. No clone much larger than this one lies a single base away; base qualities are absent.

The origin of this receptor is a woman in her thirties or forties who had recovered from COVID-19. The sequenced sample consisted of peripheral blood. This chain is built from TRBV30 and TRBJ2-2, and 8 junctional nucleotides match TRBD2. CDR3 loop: CAWSTGTSNTGELFF. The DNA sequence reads TGTGCCTGGAGTACCGGGACTAGTAACACCGGGGAGCTGTTTTTT.